A single sample is the source of the 29 T cell receptor beta chains below, sequenced in a study of T cell changes during pregnancy in multiple sclerosis. The assay was immunoSEQ multiplex PCR, and TCRdb's table has in-frame clones only and misses some. This table has 43,000 or so clones, approximately 92% appearing once. This material consisted of peripheral blood, taken in the third trimester of pregnancy. Receptors were obtained from a female donor with multiple sclerosis, enrolled in a pregnancy study.

The rearrangement links TRBV15 to TRBJ2-5; 8 nucleotides match TRBD1. CDR1 is LNHNV and CDR2 is YYDKDF in the germline V gene (reference sequence). The CDR3 runs 17 residues. V was clipped by 6 bases and J by 7 bases; unmatched bases: 19. CDR3 sequence (DNA): TGTGCCACCAGTCCTCCCGGGACAGGCGGCCGGTCGAGGACCCAGTACTTC. Its translation is CATSPPGTGGRSRTQYF. The full variable domain, rest sourced from reference TRBV15 and TRBJ2-5, is DAMVIQNPRYQVTQFGKPVTLSCSQTLNHNVMYWYQQKSSQAPKLLFHYYDKDFNNEADTPDNFQSRRPNTSFCFLDIRSPGLGDTAMYLCATSPPGTGGRSRTQYFGPGTRLLVL.

V is TRBV5-5 and J is TRBJ1-1, with 7 bases that match TRBD1. Per the germline V gene, CDR1 is SGHKS and CDR2 is YYEKEE (reference sequence). J gave up 1 base and V 4 bases, and 7 bases lay outside the gene matches. The CDR3 runs 15 residues. CDR3 DNA: TGTGCCAGCAGCCCGCCGACAGGGAGGAACACTGAAGCTTTCTTT. Encoded protein: CASSPPTGRNTEAFF.

The chain uses TRBV7-9 and TRBJ1-4; no clear D gene. This CDR3 spans 12 amino acids. Between the trimmed V and J ends, which lost 6 bases and 5 bases, there was a span of 7 bases. Germline CDR1 SEHNR, CDR2 FQNEAQ (reference sequence). CDR3 residues: CASRGWNEKLFF. CDR3 DNA: TGTGCCAGCAGGGGCTGGAATGAAAAACTGTTTTTT.

This chain connects TRBV6-5 to TRBJ2-3; 8 nucleotides align to TRBD2. With 5 bases clipped from V and 2 bases from J, the junction kept 6 bases outside the gene matches. The CDR3 contains 15 residues. The germline CDR1 and CDR2 sequences are MNHEY and SVGAGI. The chain's CDR3 is CASSPYSGTTDTQYF. In DNA form, the CDR3 reads TGTGCCAGCAGTCCTTATAGCGGGACCACAGATACGCAGTATTTT.

The rearrangement uses TRBV14 and TRBJ1-1; D may be TRBD1 (6 bases). From germline, CDR1 is SGHDN and CDR2 FVKESK. This CDR3 spans 17 amino acids. V lost 1 base to trimming and J lost 0 bases, with 15 bases between them. The DNA of the CDR3 is TGTGCCAGCAGCCAAGGGCTCGGGACAACCATGAACACTGAAGCTTTCTTT. It specifies CASSQGLGTTMNTEAFF.

V gene TRBV15 combines with J gene TRBJ1-5; possibly TRBD1 for D (6 bases). The CDR3 length is 15 residues. The V gene lost 2 bases and the J gene lost 6 bases, with 14 bases spanning the gap. From germline, CDR1 is LNHNV and CDR2 YYDKDF (reference sequence). The CDR3 nucleotides read TGTGCCACCAGCAGATCAACAGGGACGGGTCAGCCCCAGCATTTT. Encoded protein: CATSRSTGTGQPQHF.

The chain combines TRBV7-9 with TRBJ2-1; 12 bases map to TRBD2. Trimming removed 5 bases from V and 7 bases from J; junction bases left unmatched: 6. This CDR3 region has 15 residues. CDR1 and CDR2 from the germline V gene are SEHNR and FQNEAQ (reference sequence). Here the CDR3 reads CASSISSGRGNEQFF. In DNA form, the CDR3 reads TGTGCCAGCAGCATATCTAGCGGGAGGGGAAATGAGCAGTTCTTC.

The genes are TRBV19 and TRBJ1-4; 12 nucleotides match TRBD1. The CDR3 runs to 17 residues. Losses at the gene ends were 7 bases for V and 0 bases for J; bases not matched to a gene: 6. CDR1 is LNHDA, CDR2 SQIVND, per germline (reference sequence). The CDR3 DNA sequence: TGTGCCAGTACCCCGGGACAGGGGGCCGCAACTAATGAAAAACTGTTTTTT. Protein product: CASTPGQGAATNEKLFF.

V is TRBV7-8 and J is TRBJ1-1, with 8 bases lining up with TRBD1. The germline gives CDR1 SGHVS, CDR2 FQNEAQ. The length of the CDR3 is 15 residues. V shed 3 bases, J shed 4 bases, and the junction held 7 bases outside the gene matches. The CDR3 nucleotides read TGTGCCAGCAGCTTTTTGGACAGGGTGGGCACTGAAGCTTTCTTT. It is translated as CASSFLDRVGTEAFF. Filled out from reference TRBV7-8 and TRBJ1-1, the complete variable domain reads GAGVSQSPRYKVAKRGQDVALRCDPISGHVSLFWYQQALGQGPEFLTYFQNEAQLDKSGLPSDRFFAERPEGSVSTLKIQRTQQEDSAVYLCASSFLDRVGTEAFFGQGTRLTVV.

The V and J genes are TRBV15 and TRBJ1-1; D call uncertain. Germline V lookup: CDR1 LNHNV, CDR2 YYDKDF (reference sequence). There are 14 residues in the CDR3. V lost 1 base to trimming and J lost 2 bases, with 8 bases between them. CDR3: CATSRVGSNTEAFF. The CDR3 DNA reads as TGTGCCACCAGCAGAGTTGGGAGTAACACTGAAGCTTTCTTT.

The chain recombines TRBV21-1 with TRBJ2-7; TRBD2 reflects the table's D call only, with no check against the DNA. TRBV21-1 counts as a pseudogene. This CDR3 spans 15 amino acids. For the CDR3, the DNA is TGTGCCAGCAGAACCCTTCCGGGAGGCCTCTACGAGCAGTACTTC. It encodes CASRTLPGGLYEQYF.

The chain uses TRBV20-1 and TRBJ2-7; 9 bases are shared with TRBD1. V lost 6 bases to trimming and J lost 5 bases; unmatched junction nucleotides: 2. This CDR3 is 11 amino acids long. CDR1 DFQATT and CDR2 SNEGSKA come from the germline V gene (reference sequence). CDR3 protein: CSAGDRDEQYF. As DNA, the CDR3 is TGCAGTGCGGGGGACAGGGACGAGCAGTACTTC.

This clone has more than one count but fewer than ten. The chain employs TRBV7-3 and TRBJ2-3, with a weak D call TRBD1 (6 bases). V lost 5 bases and J lost 3, with 24 bases in between. Germline V CDR1 and CDR2: SGHTA, FQGTGA. The length of the CDR3 is 18 residues. The CDR3 is CASSIAYYRALETDTQYF. CDR3 coding DNA: TGTGCCAGCAGCATCGCCTATTACAGGGCCTTGGAAACAGATACGCAGTATTTT.

This clone was recorded once. This sequence joins TRBV25-1 and TRBJ2-3, with TRBD2 as a possible D gene (5 bases). The CDR3 is made up of 14 amino acids. CDR1 is MGHDK, CDR2 SYGVNS, per germline. The V end lost 4 bases, the J end lost 5 bases, and 13 bases lay between the germline ends. DNA for the CDR3: TGTGCCAGCAGTGCCGACCGGACTGTAGATACGCAGTATTTT. Amino acids: CASSADRTVDTQYF.

The chain uses TRBV7-2 and TRBJ1-1; D is possibly TRBD1 (5 bases). Between the trimmed V and J ends, which lost 3 bases and 0 bases, there was a span of 8 bases. Per the germline V gene, CDR1 is SGHTA and CDR2 is FQGNSA. The length of the CDR3 is 14 residues. The CDR3 spells CASSFQGMNTEAFF. In DNA, the CDR3 is TGTGCCAGCAGCTTCCAGGGAATGAACACTGAAGCTTTCTTT.

The table lists this clone with a few counts. V is TRBV20-1 and J is TRBJ1-2; possible D gene TRBD1, 5 bases. V lost 4 bases and J 9 bases, leaving 12 bases between the germline ends. Germline V gene data show CDR1 as DFQATT and CDR2 as SNEGSKA (reference sequence). The CDR3 has 11 amino acids. CDR3 sequence (DNA): TGCAGTGCTAAGACAGCCCAGCGCTACACCTTC. Protein: CSAKTAQRYTF.

The V gene is TRBV19, the J gene TRBJ2-5; D might be TRBD1 (5 bases). This CDR3 has 13 residues. Germline V gene data show CDR1 as LNHDA and CDR2 as SQIVND (reference sequence). Deletions cut 6 bases from V and 7 bases from J, with 15 bases between. DNA of the CDR3: TGTGCCAGTAGCACGACCTGGCAGGGGACCCAGTACTTC. This translates into CASSTTWQGTQYF. The full variable domain, in which reference TRBV19 and TRBJ2-5 provide the parts outside the CDR3, is DGGITQSPKYLFRKEGQNVTLSCEQNLNHDAMYWYRQDPGQGLRLIYYSQIVNDFQKGDIAEGYSVSREKKESFPLTVTSAQKNPTAFYLCASSTTWQGTQYFGPGTRLLVL.

The CDR3 DNA sequence: TGTGCCAGCAGCTTAACCACCGGACTAGCGAGTAGCACAGATACGCAGTATTTT. It yields the protein CASSLTTGLASSTDTQYF. This chain uses TRBV7-2 with TRBJ2-3, with 9 positions matching TRBD2. The V gene end was trimmed by 2 bases and the J gene end by 0 bases; junction bases not matched to a gene: 9. The germline gives CDR1 SGHTA, CDR2 FQGNSA. The CDR3 has 18 residues.

CDR3 sequence: CASSTPDRAYEQYF. The CDR3 nucleotides read TGTGCCAGTAGTACGCCTGACAGGGCCTACGAGCAGTACTTC. V and J are TRBV19 and TRBJ2-7; 7 nucleotides align to TRBD1. CDR3 size: 14 residues. Germline values: CDR1 LNHDA, CDR2 SQIVND (reference sequence). V trimming: 4 bases; J trimming: 2 bases; junction bases outside the gene matches: 5.

The chain couples TRBV19 to TRBJ2-1; perhaps TRBD2 as D (6 bases). Trimming removed 5 bases at V and 6 bases at J, with 11 bases between. The CDR3 has 13 amino acids. The germline CDR1 and CDR2 sequences are LNHDA and SQIVND (reference sequence). This chain's CDR3 is CASSLSLANEQFF. The CDR3 bases are TGTGCCAGTAGTCTCTCACTAGCCAATGAGCAGTTCTTC. Full variable domain (remainder filled in from reference TRBV19 and TRBJ2-1): DGGITQSPKYLFRKEGQNVTLSCEQNLNHDAMYWYRQDPGQGLRLIYYSQIVNDFQKGDIAEGYSVSREKKESFPLTVTSAQKNPTAFYLCASSLSLANEQFFGPGTRLTVL.

J is TRBJ1-1 and V is TRBV19; TRBD1 agrees at 9 bases. CDR3 length: 15 amino acids. The germline gives CDR1 LNHDA, CDR2 SQIVND (reference sequence). V was clipped by 5 bases and J by 8 bases; unmatched bases: 12. CDR3 sequence (DNA): TGTGCCAGTAGTTTTCCGGGACAGGGTATGAGGGAAGCTTTCTTT. This translates into CASSFPGQGMREAFF.

The chain is built from TRBV5-6 and TRBJ2-2; D might be TRBD1 (5 bases). Germline V lookup: CDR1 SGHDT, CDR2 YYEEEE. CDR3 length: 15 amino acids. V was trimmed by 0 bases and J by 3 bases, leaving 9 bases between them. In nucleotides, the CDR3 is TGTGCCAGCAGCTTGGGACAGATCGACACCGGGGAGCTGTTTTTT. It translates to CASSLGQIDTGELFF.

A single count supports this clone. This chain joins TRBV27 and TRBJ1-5, with D possibly being TRBD1 (5 bases). Germline lookup yields CDR1 MNHEY and CDR2 SMNVEV (reference sequence). V was shortened by 5 bases and J by 9 bases, with 17 bases between the two germline ends. This CDR3 spans 14 amino acids. CDR3 sequence: CASSPWTSKGPQHF. The DNA of the CDR3 is TGTGCCAGCAGTCCCTGGACATCGAAGGGGCCCCAGCATTTT.

V is TRBV2 and J is TRBJ2-1; 10 bases line up with TRBD2. In germline, CDR1 is SNHLY, CDR2 FYNNEI. J lost 3 bases, V lost 3 bases, and 14 bases had no gene match. This CDR3 spans 19 amino acids. This CDR3 is CASSEPSSELAGGYNEQFF. As DNA, the CDR3 is TGTGCCAGCAGTGAGCCCTCCTCGGAGTTAGCGGGGGGCTACAATGAGCAGTTCTTC.

The chain uses TRBV6-5 and TRBJ1-2; 9 bases line up with TRBD1. This CDR3 region has 14 residues. Germline values: CDR1 MNHEY, CDR2 SVGAGI. The V and J ends lost 6 bases and 0 bases, in that order; junction bases with no gene match: 2. The DNA of the CDR3 is TGTGCCAGCAGACGACAGGGGGCTAACTATGGCTACACCTTC. It codes for CASRRQGANYGYTF.

This chain links TRBV15 with TRBJ2-7; TRBD1 matches 11 bases. The CDR3 has 17 residues. V lost 3 bases to trimming and J lost 6 bases; unmatched junction nucleotides: 13. Germline CDR1 LNHNV, CDR2 YYDKDF (reference sequence). CDR3 protein: CATSSLPGTGGTGEQYF. In DNA, the CDR3 is TGTGCCACCAGCAGTCTTCCCGGGACAGGGGGTACGGGCGAGCAGTACTTC.

The chain uses TRBV5-4 and TRBJ2-5, with TRBD1 identical over 7 bases. Trimming took 5 bases from V and 3 from J; bases not matched to a gene: 13. The CDR3 contains 16 residues. Germline V lookup: CDR1 SGHNT, CDR2 YYREEE (reference sequence). The CDR3 DNA reads as TGTGCCAGCAGTTTACTTTCAAGCGACAGGGAAGAGACCCAGTACTTC. Amino acids: CASSLLSSDREETQYF.

As concerns this clone: Other nucleotide sequences in the sample specify the same CDR3. The chain combines TRBV19 with TRBJ2-1, with 7 bases fitting TRBD2. The CDR3 covers 15 residues. Germline CDR1 LNHDA, CDR2 SQIVND (reference sequence). V lost 3 bases, J lost 4 bases, and 6 bases stayed unmatched. CDR3: CASSIGLAAYNEQFF. DNA of the CDR3: TGTGCCAGTAGTATTGGTCTAGCGGCGTACAATGAGCAGTTCTTC. The full variable domain, its missing parts supplied by reference TRBV19 and TRBJ2-1, is DGGITQSPKYLFRKEGQNVTLSCEQNLNHDAMYWYRQDPGQGLRLIYYSQIVNDFQKGDIAEGYSVSREKKESFPLTVTSAQKNPTAFYLCASSIGLAAYNEQFFGPGTRLTVL.

J is TRBJ2-2 and V is TRBV27, with a possible D match to TRBD1 (6 bases). CDR3 size: 17 residues. Per the germline V gene, CDR1 is MNHEY and CDR2 is SMNVEV (reference sequence). V shed 5 bases and J shed 2 bases, with 18 bases lying between them. In DNA form, the CDR3 reads TGTGCCAGCAGTAGCTCAAGGGGGAACAGAAACACCGGGGAGCTGTTTTTT. It translates to CASSSSRGNRNTGELFF.